This T cell receptor beta chain was identified during a study of blood T cell repertoires in COVID-19. In the original processing: Reference gene primers were amplified, and this amplification served to estimate nucleated cell counts. Libraries were prepared by immunoSEQ multiplex PCR; TCRdb keeps only in-frame clonotypes and omits some of them. V, J and clone size were drawn from that table, and D and trimming were deduced from the DNA. The table records over 90,000 clones, 70% to 90% of them present only once. This CDR3 is built from 15 residues. Germline-derived CDR1 and CDR2 are SGHVS and FQNEAQ. Trimming took 5 bases from V and 3 from J; bases not matched to a gene: 5.

This chain uses TRBV7-8 with TRBJ2-3, with 10 bases matching TRBD1. The sequence was obtained from a man aged 40-55 years with active or convalescent COVID-19. Sequenced sample: peripheral blood. In DNA form, the CDR3 reads TGTGCCAGCAGCATCCGGGACAGGGGAACAGATACGCAGTATTTT. It translates to CASSIRDRGTDTQYF.